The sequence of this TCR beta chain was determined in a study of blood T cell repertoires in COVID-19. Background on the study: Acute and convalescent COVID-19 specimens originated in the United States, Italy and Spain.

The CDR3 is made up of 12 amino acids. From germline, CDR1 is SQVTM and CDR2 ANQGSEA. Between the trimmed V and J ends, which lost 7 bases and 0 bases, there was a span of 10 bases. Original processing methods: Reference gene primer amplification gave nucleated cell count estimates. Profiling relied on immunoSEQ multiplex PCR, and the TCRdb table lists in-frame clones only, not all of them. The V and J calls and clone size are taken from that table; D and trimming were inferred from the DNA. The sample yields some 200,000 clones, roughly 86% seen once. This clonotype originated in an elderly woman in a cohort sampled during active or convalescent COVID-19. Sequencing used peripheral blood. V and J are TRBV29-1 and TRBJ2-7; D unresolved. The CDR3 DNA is TGCAGCGCCGCGGCAGACTCCTACGAGCAGTACTTC. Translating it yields CSAAADSYEQYF.